This T cell receptor (beta chain) was retrieved from a study of blood T cells in healthy people across ages. Looking at the study overall: The template switching approach captured approximately one barcoded beta molecule for every two T cells. Overall study results and limits: A greater number of naive CD4+ cells and higher diversity distinguished long-lived donors from aged donors. Observed TCR beta diversity per million T cells went down as age went up. This fall followed a roughly linear course with age.

This CDR3 is 17 amino acids long. Trimming removed 6 bases from V and 2 bases from J, with 21 bases in between. The individuals who served as donors were healthy Caucasians living in Russia, aged about 6 to 100. Of note for this clonotype: Its antigen is not identified.

Primed by a sample-barcoded 5' primer and a J-beta primer mix, a second PCR proceeded for 7 to 11 cycles. TCRdb reprocessed the 5' RACE reads with MiXCR, giving one entry per CDR3 protein. The sample includes 800,000 to 950,000 distinct CDR3 sequences, about 48% of them seen just once. The specimen sequenced was blood. The chain is built from TRBV12-3 or TRBV12-4 and TRBJ2-3; D unresolved. The receptor was isolated from a man younger than 40 in good health. The CDR3 DNA is TGTGCCAGCAGGACCCTCGGGCGGCTAGGCGCCACAGATACGCAGTATTTT. Translation gives CASRTLGRLGATDTQYF.